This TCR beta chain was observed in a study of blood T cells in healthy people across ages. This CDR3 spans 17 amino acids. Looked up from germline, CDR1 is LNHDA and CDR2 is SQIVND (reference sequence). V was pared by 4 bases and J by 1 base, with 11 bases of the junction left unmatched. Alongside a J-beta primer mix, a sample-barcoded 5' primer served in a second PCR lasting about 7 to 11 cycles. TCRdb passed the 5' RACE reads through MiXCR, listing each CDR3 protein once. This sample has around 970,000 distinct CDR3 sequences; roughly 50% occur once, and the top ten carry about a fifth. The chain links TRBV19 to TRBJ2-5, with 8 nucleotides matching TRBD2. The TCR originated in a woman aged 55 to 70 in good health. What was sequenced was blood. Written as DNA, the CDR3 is TGTGCCAGTAGTACCAGAACCGGGACTAGTCCCCAAGAGACCCAGTACTTC. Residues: CASSTRTGTSPQETQYF.